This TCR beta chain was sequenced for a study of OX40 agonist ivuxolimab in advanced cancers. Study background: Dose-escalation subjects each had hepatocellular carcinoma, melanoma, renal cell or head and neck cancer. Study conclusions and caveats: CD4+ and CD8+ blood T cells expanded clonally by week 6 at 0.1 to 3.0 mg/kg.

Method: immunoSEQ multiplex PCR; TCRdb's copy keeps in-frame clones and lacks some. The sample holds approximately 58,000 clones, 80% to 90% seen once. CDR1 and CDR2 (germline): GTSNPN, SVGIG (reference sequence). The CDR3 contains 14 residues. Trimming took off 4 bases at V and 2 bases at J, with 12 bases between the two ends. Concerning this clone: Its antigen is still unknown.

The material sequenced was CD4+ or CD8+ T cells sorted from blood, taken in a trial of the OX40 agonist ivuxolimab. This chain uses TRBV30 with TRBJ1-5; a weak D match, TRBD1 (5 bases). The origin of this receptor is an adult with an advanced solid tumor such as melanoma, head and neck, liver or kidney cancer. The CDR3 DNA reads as TGTGCCTGGAATCCGGGGGGGGGCAATCAGCCCCAGCATTTT. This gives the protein CAWNPGGGNQPQHF.